These 30 T cell receptor beta chains were sequenced from one sample in a study of cytomegalovirus exposure and HLA in healthy donors. Use of 60 Vbeta and 13 Jbeta primers characterized the PCR. Profiling relied on immunoSEQ multiplex PCR, and the TCRdb table lists in-frame clones only, not all of them. The repertoire holds around 92,000 clones, with more than 75% as singletons. The sample consisted of PBMCs. The receptor set was obtained from a man aged 18-30 years in good health and CMV-seronegative.

This clone showed up just a few times. J is TRBJ2-2 and V is TRBV6-5, with D uncertain. This CDR3 is built from 12 residues. CDR1 and CDR2 from the germline V gene are MNHEY and SVGAGI. Deletions cut 6 bases from V and 6 bases from J, with 8 bases between. The CDR3 protein is CASRSISGELFF. The DNA of the CDR3 is TGTGCCAGCAGGAGTATTTCCGGGGAGCTGTTTTTT.

The chain combines TRBV9 with TRBJ2-3; 7 bases line up with TRBD1. The CDR3 length is 15 residues. CDR1 is SGDLS and CDR2 is YYNGEE in the germline V gene. Germline trimming cut 4 bases from V and 4 bases from J; bases unmatched to any gene: 9. CDR3 nucleotides: TGTGCCAGCAGCCCGACAGGGTCATCATCAGATACGCAGTATTTT. Residues: CASSPTGSSSDTQYF.

The chain combines TRBV5-1 with TRBJ1-2; D not certain. CDR3 size: 14 residues. Trimming shortened V by 1 base and J by 2 bases, and 9 bases separated the two germline ends. The V gene's germline CDR1 is SGHRS and CDR2 YFSETQ. CDR3 sequence reads: CASSLSGGNYGYTF. The DNA of the CDR3 is TGCGCCAGCAGCTTGAGTGGCGGAAACTATGGCTACACCTTC.

J is TRBJ1-1 and V is TRBV28; perhaps TRBD1 as D (6 bases). Trimming left V 3 bases short and J 5 bases short, with 22 bases between. CDR3 length: 17 residues. Germline assignment: CDR1 MDHEN and CDR2 SYDVKM. The CDR3 reads CASSLPGHKRETTEAFF. CDR3 in DNA: TGTGCCAGCAGTTTGCCGGGACACAAAAGGGAGACGACTGAAGCTTTCTTT.

The V gene is TRBV6-1, the J gene TRBJ1-5, with 10 positions matching TRBD1. The J segment lost 7 bases and the V segment lost 4 bases, leaving 4 bases of the junction unmatched. CDR3 length: 14 residues. Germline V gives CDR1 MNHNS, CDR2 SASEGT. The CDR3 sequence: CASSGGQGGQPQHF. CDR3 nucleotides: TGTGCCAGCAGTGGCGGACAGGGGGGGCAGCCCCAGCATTTT.

The V and J genes are TRBV20-1 and TRBJ2-7; D call uncertain. The germline CDR1 and CDR2 sequences are DFQATT and SNEGSKA (reference sequence). The CDR3 spans 11 residues. Trimming pared 4 bases from V and 4 bases from J, leaving 8 bases between. CDR3 coding DNA: TGCAGTGCTAAGTACGGGTACGAGCAGTACTTC. Translating it yields CSAKYGYEQYF.

The J gene is TRBJ2-7, the V gene TRBV27, with D perhaps TRBD1 (6 bases). Trimming took 5 bases from V and 2 from J, leaving 7 bases between them. The CDR3 loop spans 12 amino acids. Germline assignment: CDR1 MNHEY and CDR2 SMNVEV (reference sequence). The CDR3 loop is CASSTGTYEQYF. CDR3 DNA: TGTGCCAGCAGTACAGGGACCTACGAGCAGTACTTC.

The chain employs TRBV7-9 and TRBJ1-1, with a weak D call TRBD1 (6 bases). Germline V CDR1 and CDR2: SEHNR, FQNEAQ (reference sequence). V gave up 5 bases and J gave up 3 bases, with 13 bases separating them. CDR3 length: 14 residues. For the CDR3, the DNA is TGTGCCAGCAGCCATCAGGGGAGGGACACTGAAGCTTTCTTT. It yields the protein CASSHQGRDTEAFF.

The chain uses TRBV7-2 and TRBJ2-1, with 9 positions matching TRBD2. CDR1 and CDR2 (germline): SGHTA, FQGNSA. With V trimmed by 6 bases and J by 0 bases, 15 bases remained unmatched. The CDR3 covers 19 residues. As DNA, the CDR3 is TGTGCCAGCAGACCGCGGGGGGGGCAATTTCTCAGCTCCTACAATGAGCAGTTCTTC. Residues: CASRPRGGQFLSSYNEQFF.

The chain recombines TRBV5-1 with TRBJ1-2; TRBD1 matches 9 bases. V was clipped by 1 base and J by 7 bases; unmatched bases: 8. CDR1 SGHRS and CDR2 YFSETQ come from the germline V gene. The CDR3 covers 15 residues. CDR3 in DNA: TGCGCCAGCAGCTTGAAGGGACAGGGTCTAGGTGGCTACACCTTC. Its protein is CASSLKGQGLGGYTF.

The gene calls are TRBV6-1 and TRBJ2-2, with D possibly matching TRBD2 (5 bases). CDR1 is MNHNS, CDR2 SASEGT, per germline. The CDR3 extends over 10 amino acids. CDR3 sequence reads: CALRAGELFF. In DNA, the CDR3 is TGTGCTCTGAGGGCCGGGGAGCTGTTTTTT.

The chain has TRBV6-1 and TRBJ1-1; TRBD1 might be the D (6 bases). V lost 7 bases to trimming and J lost 2 bases, with 14 bases between them. CDR3 length equals 14 residues. Per the germline V gene, CDR1 is MNHNS and CDR2 is SASEGT. The CDR3 DNA sequence: TGTGCCAGCAAGATTGGACAGTCTAACACTGAAGCTTTCTTT. This encodes CASKIGQSNTEAFF.

This chain uses TRBV5-4 with TRBJ2-2; the match to TRBD2 covers 15 bases. CDR3 length: 17 residues. From germline, CDR1 is SGHNT and CDR2 YYREEE (reference sequence). Trimming cost V 3 bases and J 1 base; bases outside gene matches: 1. The CDR3 region has the DNA TGTGCCAGCAGCTCGGGACTAGCGGGGGGGAACACCGGGGAGCTGTTTTTT. Its translation is CASSSGLAGGNTGELFF.

The rearrangement uses TRBV5-1 and TRBJ1-2; D is possibly TRBD1 (6 bases). The V end was cut by 6 bases, the J end by 4 bases, with 19 bases between. Germline V gene data show CDR1 as SGHRS and CDR2 as YFSETQ. The CDR3 is made up of 15 amino acids. The CDR3 sequence: CASNPWVGGSYGYTF. As DNA, the CDR3 is TGCGCCAGCAACCCTTGGGTAGGGGGTAGCTATGGCTACACCTTC.

The chain joins TRBV29-1 to TRBJ2-1, with 11 bases fitting TRBD1. V dropped 4 bases and J dropped 2; count of bases not matched to a gene: 4. Looked up from germline, CDR1 is SQVTM and CDR2 is ANQGSEA. The CDR3 is 15 residues long. CDR3 bases: TGCAGCGTTGGATCGGGACAGGGGGCCTACAATGAGCAGTTCTTC. As protein: CSVGSGQGAYNEQFF.

The V call is TRBV5-1, the J call TRBJ2-7; 8 positions agree with TRBD1. This CDR3 spans 18 amino acids. Germline CDR1 SGHRS, CDR2 YFSETQ. V lost 0 bases, J lost 3 bases, and 14 bases stayed unmatched. The CDR3, as DNA: TGCGCCAGCAGCTTGGCCAGGGGGCGGACTATCCCGAACTACGAGCAGTACTTC. This gives the protein CASSLARGRTIPNYEQYF.

There are a few counts of this clone. The chain combines TRBV2 with TRBJ2-2; 7 bases are a match to TRBD1. The CDR3 has 14 amino acids. Germline V gives CDR1 SNHLY, CDR2 FYNNEI. J lost 6 bases, V lost 5 bases, and 6 bases had no gene match. CDR3 nucleotides: TGTGCCAGCAGTCCAACAGGGGTCGCCGGGGAGCTGTTTTTT. Translation gives CASSPTGVAGELFF.

This clone occurred a few times. This rearrangement joins TRBV5-6 to TRBJ1-3, with 10 bases lining up with TRBD1. Losses at the gene ends were 4 bases for V and 4 bases for J; bases not matched to a gene: 5. Germline assignment: CDR1 SGHDT and CDR2 YYEEEE. The CDR3 totals 15 residues. The CDR3 nucleotides read TGTGCCAGCAGCGAAGACAGGGGGCCCGGAAACACCATATATTTT. It specifies CASSEDRGPGNTIYF.

This clone was observed a few times. The rearrangement uses TRBV6-5 and TRBJ1-5; D not resolved. The CDR3 has 15 amino acids. V shed 5 bases and J shed 9 bases, with 20 bases lying between them. The germline CDR1 and CDR2 sequences are MNHEY and SVGAGI. The CDR3 loop is CASSPNTIQSSPQHF. The CDR3 DNA sequence: TGTGCCAGCAGTCCGAACACGATACAATCTTCGCCCCAGCATTTT.

This clone has only a few counts. The chain uses TRBV4-2 and TRBJ2-5; 9 bases map to TRBD1. The trim removed 4 bases at V and 1 base at J, leaving 10 bases unmatched. The CDR3 totals 17 residues. CDR1 and CDR2 from the germline V gene are LGHNA and YNFKEQ. CDR3 loop: CASSPSSTGGSQETQYF. As DNA, the CDR3 is TGTGCCAGCAGCCCTTCCTCGACAGGGGGGTCCCAAGAGACCCAGTACTTC.

This clone was observed a few times. The V call is TRBV7-2, the J call TRBJ2-7, with D possibly TRBD1 on 5 matching bases. The CDR3 totals 15 residues. CDR1 is SGHTA, CDR2 FQGNSA, per germline. Between the trimmed V and J ends, which lost 4 bases and 4 bases, there was a span of 17 bases. CDR3 protein: CASSSPEQGPYEQYF. The CDR3 DNA follows: TGTGCCAGCAGCTCCCCTGAGCAGGGCCCTTACGAGCAGTACTTC. Full variable domain (missing parts from reference TRBV7-2 and TRBJ2-7): GAGVSQSPSNKVTEKGKDVELRCDPISGHTALYWYRQSLGQGLEFLIYFQGNSAPDKSGLPSDRFSAERTGGSVSTLTIQRTQQEDSAVYLCASSSPEQGPYEQYFGPGTRLTVT.

This clone was detected only a few times. The rearrangement uses TRBV6-5 and TRBJ1-6; 8 bases fit TRBD1. Trimming at V came to 6 bases and at J to 8 bases, leaving 6 bases not matched to a gene. The CDR3 consists of 14 residues. The germline V gene encodes CDR1 MNHEY and CDR2 SVGAGI. For the CDR3, the DNA is TGTGCCAGCAGGACCGTGACAGGGGATTCACCCCTCCACTTT. It encodes CASRTVTGDSPLHF.

This clone showed up just once. The chain carries TRBV7-9 and TRBJ2-3, with D possibly matching TRBD2 (5 bases). Germline V gene data show CDR1 as SEHNR and CDR2 as FQNEAQ (reference sequence). Between the trimmed V and J ends, which lost 5 bases and 2 bases, there was a span of 14 bases. There are 15 residues in the CDR3. The chain's CDR3 is CASSLVGVNTDTQYF. The CDR3, as DNA: TGTGCCAGCAGCCTCGTCGGGGTTAACACAGATACGCAGTATTTT.

The rearrangement uses TRBV7-9 and TRBJ2-3; 7 nucleotides line up with TRBD1. The CDR3 loop spans 17 amino acids. The V segment lost 6 bases and the J segment 1 base; nucleotides outside the gene matches: 13. Germline CDR1 and CDR2: SEHNR and FQNEAQ (reference sequence). CDR3 residues: CASRGWVDRSGTDTQYF. As DNA, the CDR3 is TGTGCCAGCAGAGGGTGGGTGGACAGGTCGGGCACAGATACGCAGTATTTT.

This clone has a handful of counts. The gene calls are TRBV19 and TRBJ2-7; 11 positions agree with TRBD2. Germline V gives CDR1 LNHDA, CDR2 SQIVND (reference sequence). V lost 5 bases and J lost 5; bases outside the gene matches: 8. CDR3 length: 15 amino acids. CDR3 amino acids: CASSSLAGGLNEQYF. CDR3 in DNA: TGTGCCAGTAGTTCCCTAGCGGGGGGCCTCAACGAGCAGTACTTC.

This sequence joins TRBV10-1 and TRBJ1-1; the D gene is possibly TRBD1 (6 bases). Germline assignment: CDR1 WNHNN and CDR2 SYGVQD (reference sequence). This CDR3 is built from 12 residues. Trimming shortened V by 6 bases and J by 8 bases, and 13 bases separated the two germline ends. CDR3 protein: CASSLTGTEAFF. CDR3 sequence (DNA): TGCGCCAGCAGCCTTACAGGGACCGAAGCTTTCTTT.

The CDR3 is CASIGGAESYGYTF. For the CDR3, the DNA is TGTGCCAGCATAGGGGGGGCAGAGAGCTATGGCTACACCTTC. This chain connects TRBV7-9 to TRBJ1-2; weak D call: TRBD1 (6 bases). There are 14 residues in the CDR3. V was clipped by 7 bases and J by 4 bases, with 16 bases between them. Per germline, CDR1 SEHNR and CDR2 FQNEAQ (reference sequence).

This clone was seen once. The chain has TRBV19 and TRBJ2-1; 8 bases align to TRBD1. Trimming at V came to 5 bases and at J to 1 base, leaving 16 bases not matched to a gene. The germline V gene encodes CDR1 LNHDA and CDR2 SQIVND (reference sequence). This CDR3 region has 19 residues. CDR3 region: CASSSPRDRSTISYNEQFF. CDR3 DNA sequence: TGTGCCAGTAGTTCCCCCCGGGACAGGAGTACCATATCCTACAATGAGCAGTTCTTC.

The V and J genes are TRBV5-4 and TRBJ1-2, with 7 bases lining up with TRBD1. V dropped 4 bases and J dropped 4; count of bases not matched to a gene: 4. Germline CDR1 SGHNT, CDR2 YYREEE (reference sequence). This CDR3 is built from 13 residues. CDR3 DNA: TGTGCCAGCAGCGCCACAGGGGTCTATGGCTACACCTTC. Its protein product is CASSATGVYGYTF.

J is TRBJ2-5 and V is TRBV4-1, with a possible D match to TRBD2 (6 bases). The better agreement between TRBJ2-7 and the DNA end casts doubt on the J call. The germline V gene has CDR1 MGHRA and CDR2 YSYEKL. This CDR3 is 18 amino acids long. CDR3 loop: CASSQDPRGSGPSYEQYF. CDR3 coding DNA: TGCGCCAGCAGCCAGGACCCTCGGGGGTCCGGGCCCTCCTACGAGCAGTACTTC.